This is a list of T cell receptor beta chains from one sample in a study of blood T cell repertoires in COVID-19. Profiled with immunoSEQ multiplex PCR; TCRdb holds only in-frame clones, not every one. The sample holds 90,000 to 120,000 clones; just over 90% are singletons and the top ten take less than 1.5%. The sample consisted of peripheral blood. The source of these receptors is a woman aged 30 to 39 with acute or convalescent COVID-19. The CDR3 runs from the conserved cysteine through the conserved F or W. D genes are given only for firm matches. The size field is filled for only some rows; it gives once, few, many or a size class.

j_gene	v_gene	abundance	d_gene	CDR3nt	CDR3aa
TRBJ1-5	TRBV2	NA	NA	TGTGCCAGCAGTGACTACAGGCGCAATCAGCCCCAGCATTTT	CASSDYRRNQPQHF
TRBJ1-1	TRBV7-9	NA	NA	TGTGCCAGCAGCTTAGTAGGGGTGAACACTGAAGCTTTCTTT	CASSLVGVNTEAFF
TRBJ1-2	TRBV4-3	NA	TRBD1	TGCGCCAGCAGCCAAGGGGGACAGGGTAACTATGGCTACACCTTC	CASSQGGQGNYGYTF
TRBJ1-5	TRBV15	NA	NA	TGTGCCACCAGCAGGACACGGGGGAGAGCCCAGCATTTT	CATSRTRGRAQHF
TRBJ1-1	TRBV28	NA	NA	TGTGCCAGCACCACGGGGGAGAAAGCTTTCTTT	CASTTGEKAFF
TRBJ1-2	TRBV19	NA	TRBD1	TGTGCCAGTAGTATAGGGACAGGGTCCTATGGCTACACCTTC	CASSIGTGSYGYTF
TRBJ2-1	TRBV27	NA	NA	TGTGCCAGCAGCCGCCTCGGCGGGAACAATGAGCAGTTCTTC	CASSRLGGNNEQFF
TRBJ1-3	TRBV19	few	TRBD1	TGTGCCAGCACACAGGGGTCCTCTGGAAACACCATATATTTT	CASTQGSSGNTIYF
TRBJ1-1	TRBV6-5	NA	TRBD1	TGTGCCAGCAGTTACGTCGGACAGGGGACCGCCGCTTTCTTT	CASSYVGQGTAAFF
TRBJ1-2	TRBV28	NA	TRBD1	TGTGCCAGCCTAGACAGGGACTATGGCTACACCTTC	CASLDRDYGYTF
TRBJ2-4	TRBV30	NA	TRBD2	TGTGCCTGGAGTGTACGAGGAGCGGGAGGTGGCATTCAGTACTTC	CAWSVRGAGGGIQYF
TRBJ2-4	TRBV7-3	NA	NA	TGTGCCAGCAGCCACGACGGTGGTGCGGACATTCAGTACTTC	CASSHDGGADIQYF
TRBJ1-1	TRBV5-1	NA	NA	TGCGCCAGCAGCTCGCAGGGTGGGACTGAAGCTTTCTTT	CASSSQGGTEAFF
TRBJ2-3	TRBV24-1	NA	NA	TGTGCCACCAGTGAGACCGGGACATCTAGCACAGATACGCAGTATTTT	CATSETGTSSTDTQYF
TRBJ1-2	TRBV5-6	few	NA	TGTGCCAGCAGCTTGACAGGGCGTTCGAACTATGGCTACACCTTC	CASSLTGRSNYGYTF
TRBJ1-4	TRBV7-6	NA	NA	TGTGCCAGCAGCTTAGCCGGGAGCTCTAATGAAAAACTGTTTTTT	CASSLAGSSNEKLFF
TRBJ1-1	TRBV7-2	NA	NA	TGTGCCAGCAGCTTAGGAGCGGTTAGGGACACTGAAGCTTTCTTT	CASSLGAVRDTEAFF